This TCR beta chain stems from a study of blood T cell repertoires in COVID-19. Measured with immunoSEQ multiplex PCR; TCRdb has only the in-frame clones, and not every one. The data hold about 150,000 clones, with over 75% observed a single time. Trimming removed 0 bases from V and 6 bases from J, with 12 bases in between. CDR1 is LGHNA, CDR2 YSLEER, per germline. This CDR3 comprises 15 residues. The V call is TRBV4-3, the J call TRBJ1-5; D is perhaps TRBD1 (6 bases). Material for sequencing was peripheral blood. The TCR originated in a man between 60 and 70 years old with COVID-19, enrolled during active disease. CDR3 sequence reads: CASSQDLGGVQPQHF. DNA of the CDR3: TGCGCCAGCAGCCAAGATCTAGGGGGAGTTCAGCCCCAGCATTTT.